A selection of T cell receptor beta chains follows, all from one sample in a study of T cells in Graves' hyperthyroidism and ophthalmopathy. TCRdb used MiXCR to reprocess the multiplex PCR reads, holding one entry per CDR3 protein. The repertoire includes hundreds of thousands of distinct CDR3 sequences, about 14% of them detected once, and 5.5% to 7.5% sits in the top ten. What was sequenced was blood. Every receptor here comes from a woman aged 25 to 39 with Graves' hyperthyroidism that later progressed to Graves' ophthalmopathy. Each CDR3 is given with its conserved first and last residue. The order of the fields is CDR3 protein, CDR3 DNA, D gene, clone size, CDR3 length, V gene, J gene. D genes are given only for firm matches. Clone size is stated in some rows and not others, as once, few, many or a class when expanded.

CASSFRTSGLQETQYF	TGTGCCAGCAGCTTTCGGACTAGCGGACTTCAAGAGACCCAGTACTTC	TRBD2	many	16	TRBV7-9	TRBJ2-5
CASRRGQHNQPQHF	TGTGCCAGCAGACGTGGACAGCACAATCAGCCCCAGCATTTT	NA	many	14	TRBV12-3/TRBV12-4	TRBJ1-5
CASSSGQGAGNTEAFF	TGTGCCAGCAGCTCGGGACAGGGGGCAGGGAACACTGAAGCTTTCTTT	TRBD1	NA	16	TRBV13	TRBJ1-1
CASSLNAGVYGYTF	TGTGCCAGCAGTTTAAATGCAGGGGTCTATGGCTACACCTTC	NA	NA	14	TRBV28	TRBJ1-2
CASSHLSGVVNTEAFF	TGTGCCAGCAGCCACCTCAGCGGGGTTGTCAACACTGAAGCTTTCTTT	NA	many	16	TRBV27	TRBJ1-1
CASSYSYDGRNVTSTDTQYF	TGTGCCAGCAGTTACTCTTATGACGGGCGGAATGTAACTAGCACAGATACGCAGTATTTT	NA	NA	20	TRBV6-5	TRBJ2-3
CASSAGLARSSYNEQFF	TGTGCCAGCAGCGCCGGACTAGCGCGAAGCTCCTACAATGAGCAGTTCTTC	TRBD2	many	17	TRBV3-1	TRBJ2-1
CASSGGSRDGNSPLHF	TGTGCCAGCAGTGGAGGAAGCCGGGACGGCAATTCACCCCTCCACTTT	NA	many	16	TRBV12-3/TRBV12-4	TRBJ1-6
CASSPEAGGSYNEQFF	TGCGCCAGCAGCCCGGAGGCGGGAGGGTCCTACAATGAGCAGTTCTTC	TRBD2	few	16	TRBV5-1	TRBJ2-1
CASSDSNSFWEQYF	TGTGCCAGCAGTGATTCAAACAGTTTTTGGGAGCAGTACTTC	NA	many	14	TRBV2	TRBJ2-7
CASSESAGLAKNIQYF	TGCGCCAGCAGTGAGTCTGCAGGATTAGCCAAAAACATTCAGTACTTC	NA	many	16	TRBV10-1	TRBJ2-4
CASSRLGTGELFF	TGTGCCAGTAGTAGACTTGGCACCGGGGAGCTGTTTTTT	NA	many	13	TRBV19	TRBJ2-2
CASSLVVLAGGDGNEQFF	TGTGCCAGCAGTTTAGTCGTACTAGCGGGAGGCGACGGGAATGAGCAGTTCTTC	TRBD2	many	18	TRBV12-3/TRBV12-4	TRBJ2-1
CASSRQINQPQHF	TGTGCCAGCAGTCGACAGATCAATCAGCCCCAGCATTTT	NA	many	13	TRBV28	TRBJ1-5
CASSYSESGYNEQFF	TGTGCCAGCAGTTACAGCGAGAGTGGGTACAATGAGCAGTTCTTC	NA	few	15	TRBV6-2/TRBV6-3	TRBJ2-1
CASSSPSEDYGYTF	TGTGCCAGCAGTTCGCCATCAGAAGACTATGGCTACACCTTC	NA	many	14	TRBV28	TRBJ1-2
CASSVGRGYNYGYTF	TGTGCCAGCAGTGTTGGGAGGGGCTACAACTATGGCTACACCTTC	NA	many	15	TRBV6-1	TRBJ1-2
CASSPSTGVISEAFF	TGTGCCAGCAGCCCGTCGACAGGGGTGATCTCTGAAGCTTTCTTT	TRBD1	many	15	TRBV3-1	TRBJ1-1
CAWSVDRTLYEQYF	TGTGCCTGGAGTGTAGACAGGACCCTCTACGAGCAGTACTTC	NA	many	14	TRBV30	TRBJ2-7
CASSLEGGSQPQHF	TGTGCCAGCAGCCTAGAGGGGGGAAGTCAGCCCCAGCATTTT	NA	many	14	TRBV9	TRBJ1-5
CASIHGTGRIDGYTF	TGTGCCAGCATACACGGGACAGGTCGGATAGATGGCTACACCTTC	TRBD1	NA	15	TRBV6-1	TRBJ1-2
CACNLAADTQYF	TGTGCCTGTAATTTGGCGGCAGATACGCAGTATTTT	NA	many	12	TRBV30	TRBJ2-3
CASGPRQGAKQFF	TGTGCCAGCGGTCCGCGACAGGGGGCGAAGCAGTTCTTC	TRBD1	many	13	TRBV6-2/TRBV6-3	TRBJ2-1